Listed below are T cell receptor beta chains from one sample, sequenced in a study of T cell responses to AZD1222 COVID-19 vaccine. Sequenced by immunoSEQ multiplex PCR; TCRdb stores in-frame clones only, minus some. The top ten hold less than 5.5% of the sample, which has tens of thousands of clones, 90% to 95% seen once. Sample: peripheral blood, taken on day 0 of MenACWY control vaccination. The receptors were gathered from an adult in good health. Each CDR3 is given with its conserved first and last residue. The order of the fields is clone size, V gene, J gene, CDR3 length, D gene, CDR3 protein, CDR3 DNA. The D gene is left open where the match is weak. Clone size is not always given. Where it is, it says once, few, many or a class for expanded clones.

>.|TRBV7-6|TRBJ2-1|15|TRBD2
CASSLGLGSPNEQFF
TGTGCCAGCAGCTTGGGACTAGGAAGTCCCAATGAGCAGTTCTTC
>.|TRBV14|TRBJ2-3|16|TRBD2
CASSQPSGRGSDTQYF
TGTGCCAGCAGCCAACCCAGCGGGAGGGGGTCAGATACGCAGTATTTT
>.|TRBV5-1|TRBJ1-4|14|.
CASSERKVNEKLFF
TGCGCCAGCAGCGAGCGGAAAGTTAATGAAAAACTGTTTTTT
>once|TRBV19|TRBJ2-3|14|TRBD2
CASREREPPDTQYF
TGTGCCAGTAGGGAGCGGGAGCCCCCAGATACGCAGTATTTT
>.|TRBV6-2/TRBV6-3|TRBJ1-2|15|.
CASSYWGGRRGGYTF
TGTGCCAGCAGTTACTGGGGCGGCAGAAGGGGAGGCTACACCTTC
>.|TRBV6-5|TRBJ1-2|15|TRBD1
CASSYDRQGTGVRTF
TGTGCCAGCAGTTACGACCGTCAGGGGACAGGGGTCAGGACCTTC
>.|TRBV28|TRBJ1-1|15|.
CASSLSGGSGTEAFF
TGTGCCAGCAGTTTATCGGGGGGCTCAGGCACTGAAGCTTTCTTT
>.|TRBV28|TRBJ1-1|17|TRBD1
CASPGQGFGDMNTEAFF
TGTGCCAGCCCGGGACAGGGGTTCGGGGACATGAACACTGAAGCTTTCTTT
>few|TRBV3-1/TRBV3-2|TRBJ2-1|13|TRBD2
CASGTSGGNEQFF
TGTGCCAGCGGGACTAGCGGTGGCAATGAGCAGTTCTTC
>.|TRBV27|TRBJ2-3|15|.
CASGTQGAYTDTQYF
TGTGCCAGCGGGACGCAAGGGGCCTACACAGATACGCAGTATTTT
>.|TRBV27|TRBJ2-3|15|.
CASSLSTTPLDTQYF
TGTGCCAGCAGTTTATCGACTACACCCTTAGATACGCAGTATTTT
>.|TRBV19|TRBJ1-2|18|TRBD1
CASSIDLAYGTVPYGYTF
TGTGCCAGTAGTATAGATCTCGCCTACGGGACAGTACCTTATGGCTACACCTTC
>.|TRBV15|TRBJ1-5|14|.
CATSRPGTNQPQHF
TGTGCCACCAGCAGACCCGGGACCAATCAGCCCCAGCATTTT
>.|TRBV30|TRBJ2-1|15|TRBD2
CAWSERREGRGEQFF
TGTGCCTGGAGTGAACGGCGGGAGGGCCGGGGTGAGCAGTTCTTC
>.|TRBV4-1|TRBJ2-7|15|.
CASSLQDLSSYEQYF
TGCGCCAGCAGCCTCCAGGATCTTAGCTCCTACGAGCAGTACTTC
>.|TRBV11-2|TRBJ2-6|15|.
CASSLESSGANVLTF
TGTGCCAGCAGCCTAGAAAGCTCTGGGGCCAACGTCCTGACTTTC
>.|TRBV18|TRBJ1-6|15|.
CASTGASSYNSPLHF
TGTGCCAGCACCGGGGCGAGCTCCTATAATTCACCCCTCCACTTT
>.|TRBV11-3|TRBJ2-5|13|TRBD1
CASSTEQGETQYF
TGTGCCAGCAGTACTGAACAGGGGGAGACCCAGTACTTC
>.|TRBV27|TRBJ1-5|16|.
CASSLEGGFSNQPQHF
TGTGCCAGCAGTTTAGAAGGGGGATTTAGCAATCAGCCCCAGCATTTT
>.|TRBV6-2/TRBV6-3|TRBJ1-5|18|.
CASSPPQIPAGSNQPQHF
TGTGCCAGCAGCCCACCCCAAATACCCGCGGGGAGCAATCAGCCCCAGCATTTT
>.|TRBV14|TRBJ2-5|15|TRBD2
CASSQLLANQETQYF
TGTGCCAGCAGCCAGCTACTAGCGAACCAAGAGACCCAGTACTTC
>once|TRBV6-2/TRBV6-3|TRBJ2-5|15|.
CASSHPGRGGETQYF
TGTGCCAGCAGCCACCCCGGGCGGGGCGGGGAGACCCAGTACTTC
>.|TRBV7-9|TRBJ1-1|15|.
CASRPSKGMNTEAFF
TGTGCCAGCAGACCCTCCAAAGGTATGAACACTGAAGCTTTCTTT
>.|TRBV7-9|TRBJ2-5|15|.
CASSLGYRGEETQYF
TGTGCCAGCAGCTTAGGGTATAGGGGGGAAGAGACCCAGTACTTC
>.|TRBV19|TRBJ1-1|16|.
CASLGQGVGKNTEAFF
TGTGCCAGTCTGGGCCAAGGGGTGGGAAAGAACACTGAAGCTTTCTTT
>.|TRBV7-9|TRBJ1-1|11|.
CASRPNTEAFF
TGTGCCAGCAGACCCAACACTGAAGCTTTCTTT
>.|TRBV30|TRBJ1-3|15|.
CAWTTAGISGNTIYF
TGTGCCTGGACCACGGCCGGGATTTCTGGAAACACCATATATTTT
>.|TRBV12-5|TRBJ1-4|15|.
CASGLGLTVNEKLFF
TGTGCTAGTGGTTTGGGCCTTACGGTTAATGAAAAACTGTTTTTT
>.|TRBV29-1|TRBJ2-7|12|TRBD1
CSVEGTGDEQYF
TGCAGCGTTGAGGGGACAGGGGACGAGCAGTACTTC
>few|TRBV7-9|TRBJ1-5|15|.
CASSPEGAPSQPQHF
TGTGCCAGCAGCCCGGAAGGGGCTCCGTCCCAGCCCCAGCATTTT
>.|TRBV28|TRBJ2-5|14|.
CASSGSGTRETQYF
TGTGCCAGCAGTGGTTCCGGGACACGAGAGACCCAGTACTTC
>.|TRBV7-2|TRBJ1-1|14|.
CASRLDRQNTEAFF
TGTGCCAGCAGATTGGACAGACAAAACACTGAAGCTTTCTTT
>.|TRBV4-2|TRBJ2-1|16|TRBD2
CASSQDGLAGGYEQFF
TGTGCCAGCAGCCAAGATGGACTAGCGGGAGGCTATGAGCAGTTCTTC
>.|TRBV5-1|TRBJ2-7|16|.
CASSLGGLLSSYEQYF
TGCGCCAGCAGCTTGGGAGGTCTCCTTAGCTCCTACGAGCAGTACTTC
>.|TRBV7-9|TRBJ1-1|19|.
CASSLNLAWGTPMNTEAFF
TGTGCCAGCAGCTTAAATCTTGCTTGGGGGACCCCCATGAACACTGAAGCTTTCTTT
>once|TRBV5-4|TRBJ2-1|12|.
CASSLMGDEQFF
TGTGCCAGCAGCTTGATGGGCGATGAGCAGTTCTTC
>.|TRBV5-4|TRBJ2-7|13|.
CASSLEETNEQYF
TGTGCCAGCAGCTTGGAGGAGACCAACGAGCAGTACTTC
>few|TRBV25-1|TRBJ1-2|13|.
CASSEGTLYGYTF
TGTGCCAGCAGTGAAGGGACCCTCTATGGCTACACCTTC
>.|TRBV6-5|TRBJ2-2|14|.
CASSRISEDGELFF
TGTGCCAGCAGTCGTATTAGCGAGGACGGGGAGCTGTTTTTT
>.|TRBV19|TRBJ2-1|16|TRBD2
CASNDLRLAGGNEQFF
TGTGCCAGTAATGATCTGAGGCTAGCGGGAGGCAATGAGCAGTTCTTC
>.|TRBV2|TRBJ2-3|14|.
CASSYLAATDTQYF
TGTGCCAGCTCGTATTTAGCGGCCACAGATACGCAGTATTTT
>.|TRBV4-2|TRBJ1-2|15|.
CASSQSEVTNYGYTF
TGTGCCAGCAGCCAAAGCGAGGTGACTAACTATGGCTACACCTTC
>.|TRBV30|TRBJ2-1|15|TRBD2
CAWRLVAGLHNEQFF
TGTGCCTGGAGATTGGTAGCGGGACTCCACAATGAGCAGTTCTTC
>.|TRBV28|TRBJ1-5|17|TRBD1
CASSRTGTMKPNQPQHF
TGTGCCAGCAGTCGGACAGGGACAATGAAGCCTAATCAGCCCCAGCATTTT
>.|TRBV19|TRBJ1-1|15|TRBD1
CASIPRGGLYTEAFF
TGTGCCAGTATTCCCCGAGGGGGCTTGTACACTGAAGCTTTCTTT
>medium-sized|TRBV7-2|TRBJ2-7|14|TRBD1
CASSLRDRGHEQYF
TGTGCCAGCAGCCTCCGGGACAGGGGCCACGAGCAGTACTTC
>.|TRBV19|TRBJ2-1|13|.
CASSIKMYNEQFF
TGTGCCAGTAGTATTAAAATGTACAATGAGCAGTTCTTC
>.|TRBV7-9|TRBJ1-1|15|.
CASSLGGLTIAEAFF
TGTGCCAGCAGCTTAGGGGGCTTAACGATCGCTGAAGCTTTCTTT
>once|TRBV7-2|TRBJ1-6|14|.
CASSRTNFNSPLHF
TGTGCCAGCAGCCGGACAAATTTTAATTCACCCCTCCACTTT
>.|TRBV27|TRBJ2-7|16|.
CASSYNGADRGYEQYF
TGTGCCAGCAGCTACAATGGGGCGGATAGGGGCTACGAGCAGTACTTC
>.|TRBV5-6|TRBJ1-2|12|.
CASSPGQRGYTF
TGTGCCAGCAGCCCAGGACAGCGCGGCTACACCTTC
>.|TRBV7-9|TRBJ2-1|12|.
CASSPLDNEQFF
TGTGCCAGCAGCCCCCTGGACAATGAGCAGTTCTTC